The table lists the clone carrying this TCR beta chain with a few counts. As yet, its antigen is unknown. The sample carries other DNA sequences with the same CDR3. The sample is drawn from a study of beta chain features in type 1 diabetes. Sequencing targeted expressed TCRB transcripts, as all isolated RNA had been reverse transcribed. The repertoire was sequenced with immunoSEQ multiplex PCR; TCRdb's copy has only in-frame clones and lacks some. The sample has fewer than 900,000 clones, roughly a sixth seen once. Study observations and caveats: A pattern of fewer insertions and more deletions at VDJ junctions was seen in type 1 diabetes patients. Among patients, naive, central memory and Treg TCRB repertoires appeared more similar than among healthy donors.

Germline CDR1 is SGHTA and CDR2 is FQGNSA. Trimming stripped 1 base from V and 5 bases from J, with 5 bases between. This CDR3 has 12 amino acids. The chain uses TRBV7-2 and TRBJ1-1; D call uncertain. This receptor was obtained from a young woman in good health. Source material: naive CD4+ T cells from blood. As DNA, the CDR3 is TGTGCCAGCAGCTTAGTCCTGACTGAAGCTTTCTTT. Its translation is CASSLVLTEAFF.